This passage covers 24 T cell receptor beta chains from one sample sequenced in a study of CD4+ T cells in melanoma. Sequencing used immunoSEQ multiplex PCR; TCRdb keeps in-frame clones, though not all of them. Of fewer than 11,000 clones listed, approximately 67% are singletons. The sample consisted of cells from a culture (not recorded whether cultured in vitro). Receptors were obtained from a human donor with melanoma.

The chain combines TRBV5-5 with TRBJ2-7; 8 nucleotides agree with TRBD1. The germline V gene has CDR1 SGHKS and CDR2 YYEKEE (reference sequence). The CDR3 consists of 15 residues. After removal of 0 bases from V and 4 bases from J, the junction contained 6 bases not matched to a gene. CDR3 region: CASSLAGRGLYEQYF. Written as DNA, the CDR3 is TGTGCCAGCAGCTTGGCTGGCAGGGGGCTATACGAGCAGTACTTC.

This clone was counted between two and nine times. The chain links TRBV5-1 to TRBJ1-1; D is uncertain. V shed 4 bases and J shed 4 bases, with 14 bases lying between them. The CDR3 contains 14 residues. Germline CDR1 reads SGHRS; CDR2 reads YFSETQ. The DNA for the CDR3 is TGCGCCAGCAGCACTTTTTACGGCGCCACTGAAGCTTTCTTT. Translating gives CASSTFYGATEAFF. The complete variable domain, with remaining parts taken from reference TRBV5-1 and TRBJ1-1, reads KAGVTQTPRYLIKTRGQQVTLSCSPISGHRSVSWYQQTPGQGLQFLFEYFSETQRNKGNFPGRFSGRQFSNSRSEMNVSTLELGDSALYLCASSTFYGATEAFFGQGTRLTVV.

This clone has a handful of counts. The rearrangement uses TRBV23-1 and TRBJ2-7, with D perhaps TRBD1 (6 bases). TRBV23-1 is marked as an open reading frame, function uncertain. V lost 3 bases and J lost 3, with 30 bases in between. The CDR3 totals 20 residues. CDR3 sequence reads: CASSHSEIRDNGQWNYEQYF. The CDR3 DNA reads as TGCGCCAGCAGTCACTCTGAGATCCGGGACAATGGCCAGTGGAACTACGAGCAGTACTTC.

J is TRBJ2-7 and V is TRBV11-2; D gene unclear. Trimming removed 2 bases from V and 2 bases from J, with 13 bases in between. Germline assignment: CDR1 SGHAT and CDR2 FQNNGV. CDR3 size: 15 residues. The CDR3 sequence is CASSLPLIPPYEQYF. The CDR3 region has the DNA TGTGCCAGCAGCTTACCTCTGATTCCCCCCTACGAGCAGTACTTC.

The CDR3 here is CASRRVSYQPQHF. CDR3 in DNA: TGTGCCAGTAGAAGGGTATCCTATCAGCCCCAGCATTTT. The chain carries TRBV19 and TRBJ1-5; D is unclear. This CDR3 spans 13 amino acids. V was clipped by 6 bases and J by 5 bases, with 11 bases between them. CDR1 and CDR2 from the germline V gene are LNHDA and SQIVND (reference sequence).

V and J are TRBV7-7 and TRBJ2-1; 7 bases fit TRBD1. This CDR3 is 13 amino acids long. Germline-derived CDR1 and CDR2 are SSHAT and FNYEAQ (reference sequence). V trimming: 5 bases; J trimming: 9 bases; junction bases outside the gene matches: 7. CDR3 nucleotides: TGTGCCAGCAGCCGGGACAGTTTCGGTGAGCAGTTCTTC. Amino acid sequence: CASSRDSFGEQFF.

This clone was found a few times. This chain links TRBV7-8 with TRBJ2-1; 9 nucleotides agree with TRBD1. The ends lost 5 bases at V and 12 bases at J; junction bases unmatched: 20. The CDR3 covers 17 residues. Germline lookup yields CDR1 SGHVS and CDR2 FQNEAQ. Here the CDR3 DNA reads TGTGCCAGCAGCCTGGGACAGGGAGGTTTGATGGGTATGTGGCAGTTCTTC. This codes for CASSLGQGGLMGMWQFF.

V gene TRBV18 combines with J gene TRBJ2-5, with D unresolved. Germline V gives CDR1 KGHSH, CDR2 LQKENI. This CDR3 is 14 amino acids long. V gave up 2 bases and J gave up 2 bases, with 9 bases separating them. CDR3 DNA sequence: TGTGCCAGCTCACCATCACACTCACAAGAGACCCAGTACTTC. Its protein is CASSPSHSQETQYF. Based on the CDR3 plus reference TRBV18 and TRBJ2-5, the full variable domain is NAGVMQNPRHLVRRRGQEARLRCSPMKGHSHVYWYRQLPEEGLKFMVYLQKENIIDESGMPKERFSAEFPKEGPSILRIQQVVRGDSAAYFCASSPSHSQETQYFGPGTRLLVL.

The chain couples TRBV2 to TRBJ2-1, with D uncertain. The CDR3 contains 13 residues. The V end was cut by 5 bases, the J end by 8 bases, with 13 bases between. Germline-derived CDR1 and CDR2 are SNHLY and FYNNEI. The CDR3 nucleotides read TGTGCCAGCAGTTACCTGGTCGGCGATGAGCAGTTCTTC. Its protein product is CASSYLVGDEQFF.

This rearrangement joins TRBV10-3 to TRBJ2-1; TRBD1 agrees at 9 bases. After removal of 4 bases from V and 5 bases from J, the junction contained 12 bases not matched to a gene. In germline, CDR1 is ENHRY, CDR2 SYGVKD. The CDR3 spans 17 residues. This CDR3 is CAISASPGRTGDNEQFF. The CDR3 bases are TGTGCCATCAGTGCGTCACCAGGAAGGACAGGGGACAATGAGCAGTTCTTC.

V is TRBV5-1 and J is TRBJ2-3, with TRBD2 matching 7 bases. Losses at the gene ends were 1 base for V and 0 bases for J; bases not matched to a gene: 11. Germline V lookup: CDR1 SGHRS, CDR2 YFSETQ. The CDR3 runs 18 residues. This CDR3 reads CASSLSARGSTSTDTQYF. As DNA, the CDR3 is TGCGCCAGCAGCTTGTCCGCGCGGGGGAGTACTAGCACAGATACGCAGTATTTT.

The V call is TRBV5-1, the J call TRBJ2-3; D is ambiguous. Trimming left V 3 bases short and J 1 base short, with 9 bases between. There are 14 residues in the CDR3. Germline V CDR1 and CDR2: SGHRS, YFSETQ. CDR3: CASSWQSGTDTQYF. The CDR3 nucleotides are TGCGCCAGCAGCTGGCAGTCGGGCACAGATACGCAGTATTTT.

By frequency in the sample, this clone is medium-sized. The chain joins TRBV7-2 to TRBJ2-2; D is uncertain. Germline V gene lookup returns CDR1 SGHTA and CDR2 FQGNSA. V lost 3 bases and J lost 3, with 11 bases in between. The CDR3 is 15 residues long. The CDR3 region is CASSFKGRDTGELFF. In DNA form, the CDR3 reads TGTGCCAGCAGCTTCAAGGGAAGGGACACCGGGGAGCTGTTTTTT.

This clone was counted between two and nine times. The rearrangement uses TRBV6-6 and TRBJ2-5; a possible D gene is TRBD2 (6 bases). Germline CDR1 MNHNY, CDR2 SVGAGI (reference sequence). The CDR3 has 15 amino acids. Trimming stripped 5 bases from V and 5 bases from J, with 18 bases between. The CDR3 region has the DNA TGTGCCAGCAGTCGAGCCGGGACTGCCGGTGAGACCCAGTACTTC. It translates to CASSRAGTAGETQYF.

Concerning this clone: Relative to the germline gene, one junction end is altered; a read error may explain this. The chain uses TRBV7-2 and TRBJ2-3, with 13 bases matching TRBD2. The V gene's germline CDR1 is SGHTA and CDR2 FQGNSA. The CDR3 is 19 amino acids. The CDR3 DNA follows: TGTGCCAGCAGCCTAGCGAGGACTAGCGGGGGCATCAGCACAGATACGCAGTATTTT. It is translated as CASSLARTSGGISTDTQYF. Full variable domain (remainder filled in from reference TRBV7-2 and TRBJ2-3): GAGVSQSPSNKVTEKGKDVELRCDPISGHTALYWYRQSLGQGLEFLIYFQGNSAPDKSGLPSDRFSAERTGGSVSTLTIQRTQQEDSAVYLCASSLARTSGGISTDTQYFGPGTRLTVL.

The chain joins TRBV30 to TRBJ2-1; D remains unclear. There are 14 residues in the CDR3. V lost 0 bases and J lost 7, with 13 bases in between. CDR1 is GTSNPN and CDR2 is SVGIG in the germline V gene (reference sequence). CDR3 residues: CAWSVGHNRNEQFF. The CDR3 coding sequence is TGTGCCTGGAGTGTCGGGCACAACCGGAATGAGCAGTTCTTC.

The rearrangement links TRBV27 to TRBJ2-7, with 9 bases aligning to TRBD1. V shed 6 bases and J 5 bases; nucleotides not matched to a gene: 23. Germline CDR1 is MNHEY and CDR2 is SMNVEV (reference sequence). The CDR3 loop spans 19 amino acids. The CDR3, as DNA: TGTGCCAGCAGGACCCTCTCGTTTTGGACCGGGACAGGGCACCACGAGCAGTACTTC. Amino acid sequence: CASRTLSFWTGTGHHEQYF.

V is TRBV9 and J is TRBJ1-4; D is perhaps TRBD1 (5 bases). V was shortened by 2 bases and J by 8 bases, with 13 bases between the two germline ends. The CDR3 has 14 residues. Germline CDR1 is SGDLS and CDR2 is YYNGEE. The CDR3 DNA sequence: TGTGCCAGCAGCGTGGAAGGGGAAGGAGAAAAACTGTTTTTT. This codes for CASSVEGEGEKLFF.

The V and J genes are TRBV5-1 and TRBJ1-3; TRBD1 matches at 7 bases. J lost 7 bases, V lost 1 base, and 8 bases had no gene match. The CDR3 contains 15 residues. Looked up from germline, CDR1 is SGHRS and CDR2 is YFSETQ. CDR3 sequence: CASSLSGQGGNTIYF. Here the CDR3 DNA reads TGCGCCAGCAGCTTGTCTGGGCAGGGGGGCAACACCATATATTTT.

The CDR3 loop is CASSLTPDTEAFF. For the CDR3, the DNA is TGTGCCAGCAGCTTAACTCCCGACACTGAAGCTTTCTTT. V gene TRBV7-3 combines with J gene TRBJ1-1, with D uncertain. The CDR3 has 13 amino acids. Trimming took 0 bases from V and 3 from J, leaving 5 bases between them. CDR1 is SGHTA, CDR2 FQGTGA, per germline. Full variable domain (rest looked up from reference TRBV7-3 and TRBJ1-1): GAGVSQTPSNKVTEKGKYVELRCDPISGHTALYWYRQSLGQGPEFLIYFQGTGAADDSGLPNDRFFAVRPEGSVSTLKIQRTERGDSAVYLCASSLTPDTEAFFGQGTRLTVV.

The chain recombines TRBV7-2 with TRBJ2-4, with D perhaps matching TRBD2 (5 bases). The CDR3 has 15 residues. The germline V gene encodes CDR1 SGHTA and CDR2 FQGNSA. The germline V and J ends were trimmed by 5 bases and 0 bases, with 11 bases remaining between them. CDR3 in DNA: TGTGCCAGCAGCCCTCGGAGGTTAGCCAAAAACATTCAGTACTTC. Its protein product is CASSPRRLAKNIQYF.

The chain links TRBV5-4 to TRBJ1-1, with no clear D. Trimming took 0 bases from V and 3 from J, leaving 9 bases between them. Germline CDR1 and CDR2: SGHNT and YYREEE (reference sequence). This CDR3 has 14 amino acids. CDR3 nucleotides: TGTGCCAGCAGCTTGGCCGTCGGGGACACTGAAGCTTTCTTT. Protein sequence: CASSLAVGDTEAFF.

This chain joins TRBV6-4 and TRBJ2-1, with D unclear. The CDR3 contains 14 residues. Trimming shortened V by 3 bases and J by 2 bases, and 8 bases separated the two germline ends. CDR1 and CDR2 (germline): MRHNA, SNTAGT. CDR3 DNA sequence: TGTGCCAGCAGTGAGCGGCTTACCTACAATGAGCAGTTCTTC. Its protein is CASSERLTYNEQFF.

This chain uses TRBV6-1 with TRBJ1-2; the D is unclear. With 2 bases removed from V and 4 bases from J, the gap between germline ends came to 8 bases. The CDR3 length is 13 residues. The germline V gene encodes CDR1 MNHNS and CDR2 SASEGT. CDR3 amino acids: CASSENGFYGYTF. The CDR3 nucleotides read TGTGCCAGCAGTGAAAACGGATTCTATGGCTACACCTTC.